The TCR beta chain under discussion was sequenced for a study of human T cells and chemical hapten exposure. Study-level information: Alopecia areata, totalis or universalis affected patients, mainly female.

Per the original data handling: Sample TCR counts, which ranged from about 20,000 to 700,000, had a median of roughly 100,000. TCRdb re-called the RACE reads with MiXCR, one entry per CDR3 protein. These V and J calls are TCRdb output, not the study's own analysis. The table shows roughly 260,000 distinct CDR3 sequences, with approximately 8.4% occurring only once. A remark on this clonotype: Its antigen remains unknown.

Study-level points and caveats: Sensitizing to DPC left TCRs with a frequency above 1 in 1000 unaltered.

As to time point: pre-sensitization, week 0. Indicated treatment: therapeutic diphenylcyclopropenone sensitization with weekly scalp DPC. The study drew its donors from alopecia patients who were 18 to 70 years old and suitable for DPC. The starting material was whole blood, obtained in connection with sensitization to the hapten diphenylcyclopropenone (DPC). This TCR was recovered from a woman aged 40 to 50 with alopecia areata. Some clones in this sample may be carry-over from other donors' samples.

The DNA of the CDR3 is TGTGCCAAGAATCGCGTAGGGAGCGGCGAGCAGTACTTC. It yields the protein CAKNRVGSGEQYF. V gene TRBV6-5 combines with J gene TRBJ2-7; D perhaps matches TRBD2 (5 bases). The germline CDR1 and CDR2 sequences are MNHEY and SVGAGI. The CDR3 runs to 13 residues. The germline V and J ends were trimmed by 10 bases and 6 bases, with 19 bases remaining between them.